The 13 T cell receptor beta chains below come from one sample, sequenced in a study of blood T cells in healthy people across ages. The second PCR ran about 6 to 12 cycles with a sample-barcoded 5' primer and J-beta primers. TCRdb ran MiXCR on the 5' RACE reads and lists one entry per CDR3 protein. The profile shows about a million distinct CDR3 sequences, roughly 51% of them singletons. Specimen: blood. Receptors originate from a woman aged 55 to 70 in good health.

The rearrangement links TRBV5-1 to TRBJ2-5; D might be TRBD1 (6 bases). The germline V gene encodes CDR1 SGHRS and CDR2 YFSETQ. Deletions cut 5 bases from V and 2 bases from J, with 13 bases between. The CDR3 runs 14 residues. Written as DNA, the CDR3 is TGCGCCAGCAGGACAGGTGGTGAACAAGAGACCCAGTACTTC. Its translation: CASRTGGEQETQYF. The whole variable domain, remainder taken from reference TRBV5-1 and TRBJ2-5, is KAGVTQTPRYLIKTRGQQVTLSCSPISGHRSVSWYQQTPGQGLQFLFEYFSETQRNKGNFPGRFSGRQFSNSRSEMNVSTLELGDSALYLCASRTGGEQETQYFGPGTRLLVL.

The chain carries TRBV12-3 or TRBV12-4 and TRBJ1-5; 7 bases match TRBD1. This CDR3 contains 16 residues. J gave up 9 bases and V 6 bases, and 17 bases lay outside the gene matches. CDR3 sequence (DNA): TGTGCCAGCAGCCACGGGTCCGGGGAGGGGGCTTGGCCCCAGCATTTT. It yields the protein CASSHGSGEGAWPQHF.

This clonotype appeared a single time. This chain joins TRBV15 and TRBJ2-3; TRBD1 might be the D (6 bases). The CDR3 spans 15 residues. The V gene's germline CDR1 is LNHNV and CDR2 YYDKDF (reference sequence). V was clipped by 3 bases and J by 6 bases, with 16 bases between them. The CDR3 DNA reads TGTGCCACCAGCAGGGGACACGGTGAGACCGATACGCAGTATTTT. Translated, it gives CATSRGHGETDTQYF.

This clonotype was seen more than once but under ten times. V and J are TRBV29-1 and TRBJ2-5; TRBD1 is a possible D gene (6 bases). V lost 4 bases and J lost 5, with 11 bases in between. This CDR3 has 12 residues. Germline CDR1 and CDR2: SQVTM and ANQGSEA. The CDR3 here is CSVVQGLETQYF. In DNA, the CDR3 is TGCAGCGTTGTACAGGGTCTTGAGACCCAGTACTTC. The whole variable domain, remainder taken from reference TRBV29-1 and TRBJ2-5, is SAVISQKPSRDICQRGTSLTIQCQVDSQVTMMFWYRQQPGQSLTLIATANQGSEATYESGFVIDKFPISRPNLTFSTLTVSNMSPEDSSIYLCSVVQGLETQYFGPGTRLLVL.

The CDR3 protein is CASSTRLADTQYF. The CDR3 region has the DNA TGTGCCAGCAGCACCCGACTAGCAGATACGCAGTATTTT. The chain combines TRBV9 with TRBJ2-3; D perhaps matches TRBD2 (6 bases). This CDR3 comprises 13 residues. Per the germline V gene, CDR1 is SGDLS and CDR2 is YYNGEE. Trimming removed 4 bases at V and 4 bases at J, with 10 bases between.

The chain recombines TRBV5-1 with TRBJ2-7; D remains ambiguous. Germline values: CDR1 SGHRS, CDR2 YFSETQ. The CDR3 is made up of 16 amino acids. V was shortened by 4 bases and J by 0 bases, with 17 bases between the two germline ends. For the CDR3, the DNA is TGCGCCAGCAGCCGCGGCGTTACCGGGCCCTCCTACGAGCAGTACTTC. This encodes CASSRGVTGPSYEQYF.

The chain recombines TRBV7-2 with TRBJ2-1; a possible D gene is TRBD2 (6 bases). V was shortened by 0 bases and J by 7 bases, with 13 bases between the two germline ends. Germline CDR1 is SGHTA and CDR2 is FQGNSA. The CDR3 is 15 amino acids. The CDR3 DNA follows: TGTGCCAGCAGCTTAGCCGCGGGAAGGCGGAATGAGCAGTTCTTC. Its translation: CASSLAAGRRNEQFF.

This clonotype was detected only a few times. The chain carries TRBV25-1 and TRBJ1-2; tentatively, D is TRBD1 (5 bases). Trimming removed 4 bases from V and 7 bases from J, with 13 bases in between. The CDR3 length is 13 residues. Germline lookup yields CDR1 MGHDK and CDR2 SYGVNS. Here the CDR3 reads CASSVGRVSGYTF. The DNA of the CDR3 is TGTGCCAGCAGTGTCGGCAGGGTCAGTGGCTACACCTTC.

The sample holds a few counts of this clonotype. This chain uses TRBV4-1 with TRBJ2-1; D unresolved. Germline V gene data show CDR1 as MGHRA and CDR2 as YSYEKL. The CDR3 consists of 14 residues. V lost 10 bases and J 0 bases, leaving 13 bases between the germline ends. The CDR3 bases are TGCGCCACAACGCAGGAGCGCTCCTACAATGAGCAGTTCTTC. It yields the protein CATTQERSYNEQFF.

The V gene is TRBV5-1, the J gene TRBJ1-2; D is uncertain. Germline-derived CDR1 and CDR2 are SGHRS and YFSETQ. Trimming stripped 4 bases from V and 1 base from J, with 11 bases between. The CDR3 extends over 14 amino acids. CDR3 nucleotide sequence: TGCGCCAGCAGCCTGGGGATCGGTAACTATGGCTACACCTTC. Translating gives CASSLGIGNYGYTF.

The chain couples TRBV7-2 to TRBJ2-7, with D possibly being TRBD2 (6 bases). Trimming took 2 bases from V and 3 from J, leaving 17 bases between them. The CDR3 is 16 amino acids. Germline assignment: CDR1 SGHTA and CDR2 FQGNSA. DNA of the CDR3: TGTGCCAGCAGCTTATTTTCTTTGGGGACTCTCTACGAGCAGTACTTC. Amino acid sequence: CASSLFSLGTLYEQYF. The full variable domain, completed using reference TRBV7-2 and TRBJ2-7, is GAGVSQSPSNKVTEKGKDVELRCDPISGHTALYWYRQSLGQGLEFLIYFQGNSAPDKSGLPSDRFSAERTGGSVSTLTIQRTQQEDSAVYLCASSLFSLGTLYEQYFGPGTRLTVT.

In this sample, this clonotype turned up a few times. This chain uses TRBV4-1 with TRBJ2-1; the match to TRBD2 covers 7 bases. The CDR3 sequence is 16 residues long. V lost 1 base, J lost 3 bases, and 6 bases stayed unmatched. From germline, CDR1 is MGHRA and CDR2 YSYEKL. As DNA, the CDR3 is TGCGCCAGCAGCCAAGCACAGCGGGGCAACTACAATGAGCAGTTCTTC. Its protein product is CASSQAQRGNYNEQFF.

A few counts support this clonotype. The chain couples TRBV4-1 to TRBJ1-4; TRBD1 is a possible D gene (5 bases). The CDR3 spans 17 residues. Trimming removed 2 bases from V and 3 bases from J, with 16 bases in between. Germline CDR1 reads MGHRA; CDR2 reads YSYEKL. DNA for the CDR3: TGCGCCAGCAGCCAAAGGGCCCCGGGGGGGTCTAATGAAAAACTGTTTTTT. This codes for CASSQRAPGGSNEKLFF.